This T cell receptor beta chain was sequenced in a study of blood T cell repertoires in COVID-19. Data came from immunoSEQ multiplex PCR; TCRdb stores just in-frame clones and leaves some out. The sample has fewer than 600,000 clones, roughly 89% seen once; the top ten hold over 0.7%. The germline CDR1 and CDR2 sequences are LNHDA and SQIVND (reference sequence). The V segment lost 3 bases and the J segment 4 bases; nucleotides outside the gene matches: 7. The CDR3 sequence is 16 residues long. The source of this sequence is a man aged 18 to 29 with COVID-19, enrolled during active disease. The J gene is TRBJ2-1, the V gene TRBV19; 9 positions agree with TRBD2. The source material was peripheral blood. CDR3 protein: CASSMGGRAYYNEQFF. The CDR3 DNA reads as TGTGCCAGTAGTATGGGCGGGAGGGCCTATTACAATGAGCAGTTCTTC.